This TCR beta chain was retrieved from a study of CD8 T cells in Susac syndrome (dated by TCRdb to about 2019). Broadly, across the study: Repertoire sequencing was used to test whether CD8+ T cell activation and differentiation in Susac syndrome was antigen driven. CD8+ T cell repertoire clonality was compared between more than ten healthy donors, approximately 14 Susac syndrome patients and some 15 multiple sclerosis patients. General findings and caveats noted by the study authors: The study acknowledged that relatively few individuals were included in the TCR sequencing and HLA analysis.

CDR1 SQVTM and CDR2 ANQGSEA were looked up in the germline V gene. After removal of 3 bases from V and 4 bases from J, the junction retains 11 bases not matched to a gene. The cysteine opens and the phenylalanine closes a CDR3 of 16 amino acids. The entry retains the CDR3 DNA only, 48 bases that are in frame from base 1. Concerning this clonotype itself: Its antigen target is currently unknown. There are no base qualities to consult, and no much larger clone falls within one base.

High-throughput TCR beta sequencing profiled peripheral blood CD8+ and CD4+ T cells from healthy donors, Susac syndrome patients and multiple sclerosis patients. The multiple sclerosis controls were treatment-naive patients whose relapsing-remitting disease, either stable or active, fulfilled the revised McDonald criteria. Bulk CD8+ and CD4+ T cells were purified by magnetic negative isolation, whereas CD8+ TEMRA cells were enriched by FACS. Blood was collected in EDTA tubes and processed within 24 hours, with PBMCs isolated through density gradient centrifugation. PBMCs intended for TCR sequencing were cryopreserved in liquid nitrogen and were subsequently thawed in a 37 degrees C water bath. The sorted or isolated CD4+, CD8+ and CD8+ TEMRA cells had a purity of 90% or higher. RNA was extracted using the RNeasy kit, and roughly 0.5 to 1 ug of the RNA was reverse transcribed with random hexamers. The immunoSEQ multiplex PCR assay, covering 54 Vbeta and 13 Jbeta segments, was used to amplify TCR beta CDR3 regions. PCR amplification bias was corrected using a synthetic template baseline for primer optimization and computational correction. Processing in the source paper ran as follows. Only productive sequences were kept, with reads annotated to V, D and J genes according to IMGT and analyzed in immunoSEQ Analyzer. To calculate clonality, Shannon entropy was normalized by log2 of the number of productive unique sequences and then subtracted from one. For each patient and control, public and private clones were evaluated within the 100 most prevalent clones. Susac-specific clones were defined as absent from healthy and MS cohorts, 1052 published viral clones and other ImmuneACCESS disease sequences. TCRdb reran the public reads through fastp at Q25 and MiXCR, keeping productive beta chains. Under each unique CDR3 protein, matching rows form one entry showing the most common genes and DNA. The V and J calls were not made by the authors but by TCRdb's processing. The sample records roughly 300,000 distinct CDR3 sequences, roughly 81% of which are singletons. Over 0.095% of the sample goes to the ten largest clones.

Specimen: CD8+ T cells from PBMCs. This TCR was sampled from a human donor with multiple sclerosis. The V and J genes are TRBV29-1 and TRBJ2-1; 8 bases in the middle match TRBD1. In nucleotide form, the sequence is TGCAGCGTTGAGGAGGCGGGCAGGGGGCTTTACAATGAGCAGTTCTTC. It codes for CSVEEAGRGLYNEQFF.